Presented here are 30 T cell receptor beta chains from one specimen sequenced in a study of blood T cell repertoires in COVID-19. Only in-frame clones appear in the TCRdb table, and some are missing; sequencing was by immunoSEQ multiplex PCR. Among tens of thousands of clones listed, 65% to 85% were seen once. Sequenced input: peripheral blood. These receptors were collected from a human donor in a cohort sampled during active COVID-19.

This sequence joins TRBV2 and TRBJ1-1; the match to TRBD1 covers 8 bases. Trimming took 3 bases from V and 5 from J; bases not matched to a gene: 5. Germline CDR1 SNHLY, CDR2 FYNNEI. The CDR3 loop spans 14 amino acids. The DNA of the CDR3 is TGTGCCAGCAGTGATCGCAGGGGGCGAACTGAAGCTTTCTTT. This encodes CASSDRRGRTEAFF. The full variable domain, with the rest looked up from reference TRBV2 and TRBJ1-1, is EPEVTQTPSHQVTQMGQEVILRCVPISNHLYFYWYRQILGQKVEFLVSFYNNEISEKSEIFDDQFSVERPDGSNFTLKIRSTKLEDSAMYFCASSDRRGRTEAFFGQGTRLTVV.

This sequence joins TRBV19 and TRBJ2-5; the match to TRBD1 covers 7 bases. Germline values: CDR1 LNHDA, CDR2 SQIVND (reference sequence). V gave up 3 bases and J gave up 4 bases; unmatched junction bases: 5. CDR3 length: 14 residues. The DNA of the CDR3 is TGTGCCAGTAGTATCGGTCAGGGGGTAGAGACCCAGTACTTC. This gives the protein CASSIGQGVETQYF.

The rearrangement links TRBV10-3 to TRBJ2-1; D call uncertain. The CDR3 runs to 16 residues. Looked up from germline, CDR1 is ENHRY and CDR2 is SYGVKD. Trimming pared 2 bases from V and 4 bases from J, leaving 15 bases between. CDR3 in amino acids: CAISEIPQFEYNEQFF. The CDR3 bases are TGTGCCATCAGTGAGATCCCCCAATTTGAGTACAATGAGCAGTTCTTC.

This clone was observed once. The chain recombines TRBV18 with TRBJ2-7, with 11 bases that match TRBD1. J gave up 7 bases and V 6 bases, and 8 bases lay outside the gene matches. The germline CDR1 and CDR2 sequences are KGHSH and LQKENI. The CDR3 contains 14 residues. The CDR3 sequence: CASSVGTGGKEQYF. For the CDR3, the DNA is TGTGCCAGCTCTGTCGGGACAGGGGGGAAAGAGCAGTACTTC. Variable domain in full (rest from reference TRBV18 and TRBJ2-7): NAGVMQNPRHLVRRRGQEARLRCSPMKGHSHVYWYRQLPEEGLKFMVYLQKENIIDESGMPKERFSAEFPKEGPSILRIQQVVRGDSAAYFCASSVGTGGKEQYFGPGTRLTVT.

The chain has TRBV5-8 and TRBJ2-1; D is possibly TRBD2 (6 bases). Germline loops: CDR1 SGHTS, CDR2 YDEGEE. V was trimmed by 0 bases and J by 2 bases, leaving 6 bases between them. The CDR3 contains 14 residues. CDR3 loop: CASSLGLAYNEQFF. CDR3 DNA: TGTGCCAGCAGCTTGGGACTAGCCTACAATGAGCAGTTCTTC.

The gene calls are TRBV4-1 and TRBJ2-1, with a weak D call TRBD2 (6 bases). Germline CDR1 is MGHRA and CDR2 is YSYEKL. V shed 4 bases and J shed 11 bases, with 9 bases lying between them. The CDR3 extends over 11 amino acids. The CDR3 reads CASSPGLKQFF. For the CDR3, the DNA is TGCGCCAGCAGCCCTGGACTAAAGCAGTTCTTC.

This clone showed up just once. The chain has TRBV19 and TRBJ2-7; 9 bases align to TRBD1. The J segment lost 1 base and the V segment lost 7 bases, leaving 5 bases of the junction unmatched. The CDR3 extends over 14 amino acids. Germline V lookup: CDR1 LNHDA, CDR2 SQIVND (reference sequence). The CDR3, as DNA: TGTGCCAGTAAGGCCGGGACAGGGTCCTACGAGCAGTACTTC. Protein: CASKAGTGSYEQYF. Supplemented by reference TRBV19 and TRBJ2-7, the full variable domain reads DGGITQSPKYLFRKEGQNVTLSCEQNLNHDAMYWYRQDPGQGLRLIYYSQIVNDFQKGDIAEGYSVSREKKESFPLTVTSAQKNPTAFYLCASKAGTGSYEQYFGPGTRLTVT.

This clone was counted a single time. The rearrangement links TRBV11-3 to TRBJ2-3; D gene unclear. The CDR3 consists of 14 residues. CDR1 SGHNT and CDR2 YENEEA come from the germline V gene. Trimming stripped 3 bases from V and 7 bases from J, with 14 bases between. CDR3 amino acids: CASSLERSAHTQYF. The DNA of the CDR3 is TGTGCCAGCAGCTTGGAACGGAGTGCTCATACGCAGTATTTT.

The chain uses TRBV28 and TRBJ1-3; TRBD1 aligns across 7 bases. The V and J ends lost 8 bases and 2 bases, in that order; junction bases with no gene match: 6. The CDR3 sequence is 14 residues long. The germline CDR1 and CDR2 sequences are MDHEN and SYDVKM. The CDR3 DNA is TGTGCCAGCGTAGGGGGCTCGGCTGGAAACACCATATATTTT. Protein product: CASVGGSAGNTIYF.

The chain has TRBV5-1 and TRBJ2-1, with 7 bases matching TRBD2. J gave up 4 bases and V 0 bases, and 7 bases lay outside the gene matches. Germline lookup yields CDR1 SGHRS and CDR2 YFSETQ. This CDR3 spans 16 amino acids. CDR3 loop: CASSLAGGLAYNEQFF. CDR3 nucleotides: TGCGCCAGCAGCTTGGCGGGAGGACTGGCTTACAATGAGCAGTTCTTC.

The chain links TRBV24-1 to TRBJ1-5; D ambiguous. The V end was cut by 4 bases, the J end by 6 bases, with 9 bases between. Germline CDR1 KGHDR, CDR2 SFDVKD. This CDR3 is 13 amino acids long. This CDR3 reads CATSEGHGQPQHF. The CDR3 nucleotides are TGTGCCACCAGTGAGGGCCACGGTCAGCCCCAGCATTTT.

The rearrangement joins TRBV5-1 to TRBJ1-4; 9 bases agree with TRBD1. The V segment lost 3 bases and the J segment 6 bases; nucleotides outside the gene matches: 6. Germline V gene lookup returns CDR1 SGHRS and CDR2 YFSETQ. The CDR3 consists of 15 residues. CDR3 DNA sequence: TGCGCCAGCAGCTCTATTACAGGGGGCTATGAAAAACTGTTTTTT. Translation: CASSSITGGYEKLFF.

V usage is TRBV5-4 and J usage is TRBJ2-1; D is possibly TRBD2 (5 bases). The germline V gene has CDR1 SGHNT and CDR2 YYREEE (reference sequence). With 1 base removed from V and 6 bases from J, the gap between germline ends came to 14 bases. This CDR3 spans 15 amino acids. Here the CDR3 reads CASSLRPSGINEQFF. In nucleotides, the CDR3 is TGTGCCAGCAGCTTGCGGCCTTCCGGGATCAATGAGCAGTTCTTC.

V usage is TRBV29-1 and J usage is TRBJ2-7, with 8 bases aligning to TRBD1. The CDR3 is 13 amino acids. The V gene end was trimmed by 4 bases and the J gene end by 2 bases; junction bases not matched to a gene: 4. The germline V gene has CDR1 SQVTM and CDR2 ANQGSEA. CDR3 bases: TGCAGCGTTGTGGACAGGGCGACCTACGAGCAGTACTTC. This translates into CSVVDRATYEQYF.

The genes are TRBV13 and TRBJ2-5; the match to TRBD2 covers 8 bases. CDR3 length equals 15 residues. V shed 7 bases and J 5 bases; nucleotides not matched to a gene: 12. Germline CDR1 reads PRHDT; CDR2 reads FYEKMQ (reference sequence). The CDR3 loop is CASTLGRGAGETQYF. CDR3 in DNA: TGTGCCAGCACCCTAGGGCGGGGGGCAGGGGAGACCCAGTACTTC.

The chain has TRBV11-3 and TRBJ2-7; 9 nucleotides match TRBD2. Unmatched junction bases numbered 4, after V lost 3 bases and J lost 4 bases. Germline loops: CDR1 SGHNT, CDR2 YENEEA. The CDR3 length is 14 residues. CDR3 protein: CASSLPSGDYEQYF. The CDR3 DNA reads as TGTGCCAGCAGCTTGCCTAGCGGGGATTACGAGCAGTACTTC.

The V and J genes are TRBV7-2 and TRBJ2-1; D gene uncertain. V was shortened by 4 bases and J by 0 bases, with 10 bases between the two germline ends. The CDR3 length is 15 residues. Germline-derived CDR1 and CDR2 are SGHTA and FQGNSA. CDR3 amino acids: CASSSVIPSYNEQFF. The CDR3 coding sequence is TGTGCCAGCAGCTCCGTAATCCCCTCCTACAATGAGCAGTTCTTC.

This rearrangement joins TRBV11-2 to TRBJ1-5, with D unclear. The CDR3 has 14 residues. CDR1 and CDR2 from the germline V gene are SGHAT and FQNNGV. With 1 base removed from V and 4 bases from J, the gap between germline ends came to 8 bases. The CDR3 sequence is CASSLGQFNQPQHF. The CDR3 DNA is TGTGCCAGCAGCTTAGGGCAGTTTAATCAGCCCCAGCATTTT.

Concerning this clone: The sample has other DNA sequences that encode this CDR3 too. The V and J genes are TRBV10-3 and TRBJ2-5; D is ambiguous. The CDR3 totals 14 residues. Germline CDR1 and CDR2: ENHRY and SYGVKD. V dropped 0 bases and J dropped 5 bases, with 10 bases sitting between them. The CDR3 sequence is CAISESNSKETQYF. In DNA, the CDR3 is TGTGCCATCAGTGAGTCGAACAGCAAGGAGACCCAGTACTTC.

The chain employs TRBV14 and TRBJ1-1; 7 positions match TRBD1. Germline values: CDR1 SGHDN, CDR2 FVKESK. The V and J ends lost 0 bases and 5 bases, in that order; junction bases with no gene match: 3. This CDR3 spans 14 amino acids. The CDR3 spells CASSQETGVTEAFF. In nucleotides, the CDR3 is TGTGCCAGCAGCCAAGAAACAGGGGTGACTGAAGCTTTCTTT. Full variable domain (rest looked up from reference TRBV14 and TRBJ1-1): EAGVTQFPSHSVIEKGQTVTLRCDPISGHDNLYWYRRVMGKEIKFLLHFVKESKQDESGMPNNRFLAERTGGTYSTLKVQPAELEDSGVYFCASSQETGVTEAFFGQGTRLTVV.

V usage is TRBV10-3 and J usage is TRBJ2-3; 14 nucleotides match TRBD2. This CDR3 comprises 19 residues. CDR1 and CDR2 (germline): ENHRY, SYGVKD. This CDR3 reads CASQPGRAGTSGRSDTQYF. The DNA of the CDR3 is TGTGCTTCCCAACCGGGGCGGGCCGGGACTAGCGGGAGATCGGATACGCAGTATTTT.

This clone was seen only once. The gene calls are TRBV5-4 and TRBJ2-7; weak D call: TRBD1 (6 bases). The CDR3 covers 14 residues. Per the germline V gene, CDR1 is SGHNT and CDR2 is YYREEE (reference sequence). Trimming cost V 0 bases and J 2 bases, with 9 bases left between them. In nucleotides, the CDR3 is TGTGCCAGCAGCTTGGGGACAGAACCCTACGAGCAGTACTTC. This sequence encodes CASSLGTEPYEQYF.

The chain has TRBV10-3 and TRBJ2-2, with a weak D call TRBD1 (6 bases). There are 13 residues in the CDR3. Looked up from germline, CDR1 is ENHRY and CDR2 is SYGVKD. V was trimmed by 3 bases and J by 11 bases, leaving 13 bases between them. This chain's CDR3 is CAISDSDRSELFF. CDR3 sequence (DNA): TGTGCCATCAGTGATAGCGACAGGAGCGAGCTGTTTTTT.

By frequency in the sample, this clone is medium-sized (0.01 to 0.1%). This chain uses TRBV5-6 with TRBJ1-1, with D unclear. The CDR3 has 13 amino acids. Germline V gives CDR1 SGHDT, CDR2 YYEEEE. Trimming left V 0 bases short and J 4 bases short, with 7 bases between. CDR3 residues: CASSLGFGTEAFF. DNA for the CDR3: TGTGCCAGCAGCTTGGGGTTCGGCACTGAAGCTTTCTTT. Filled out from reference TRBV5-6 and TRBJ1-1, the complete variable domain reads DAGVTQSPTHLIKTRGQQVTLRCSPKSGHDTVSWYQQALGQGPQFIFQYYEEEERQRGNFPDRFSGHQFPNYSSELNVNALLLGDSALYLCASSLGFGTEAFFGQGTRLTVV.

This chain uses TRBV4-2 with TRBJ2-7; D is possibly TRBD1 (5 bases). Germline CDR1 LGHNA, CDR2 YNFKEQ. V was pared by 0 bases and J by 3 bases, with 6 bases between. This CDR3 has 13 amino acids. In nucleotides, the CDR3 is TGTGCCAGCAGCCAAGATCAGGGCTACGAGCAGTACTTC. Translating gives CASSQDQGYEQYF.

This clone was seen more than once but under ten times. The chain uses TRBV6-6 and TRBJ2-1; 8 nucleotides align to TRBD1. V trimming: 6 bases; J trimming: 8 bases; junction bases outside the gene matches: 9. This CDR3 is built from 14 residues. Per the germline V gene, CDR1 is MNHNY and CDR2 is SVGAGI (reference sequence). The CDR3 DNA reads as TGTGCCAGCAGAATTCGGGACAGGAACCATGAGCAGTTCTTC. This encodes CASRIRDRNHEQFF.

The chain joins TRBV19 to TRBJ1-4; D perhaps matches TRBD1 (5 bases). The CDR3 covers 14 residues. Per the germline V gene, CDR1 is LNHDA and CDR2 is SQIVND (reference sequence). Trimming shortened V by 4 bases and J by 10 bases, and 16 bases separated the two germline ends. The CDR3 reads CASSTDTPGPKLFF. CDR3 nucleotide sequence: TGTGCCAGTAGTACGGACACCCCGGGTCCAAAACTGTTTTTT. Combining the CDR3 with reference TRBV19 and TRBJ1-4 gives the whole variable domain DGGITQSPKYLFRKEGQNVTLSCEQNLNHDAMYWYRQDPGQGLRLIYYSQIVNDFQKGDIAEGYSVSREKKESFPLTVTSAQKNPTAFYLCASSTDTPGPKLFFGSGTQLSVL.

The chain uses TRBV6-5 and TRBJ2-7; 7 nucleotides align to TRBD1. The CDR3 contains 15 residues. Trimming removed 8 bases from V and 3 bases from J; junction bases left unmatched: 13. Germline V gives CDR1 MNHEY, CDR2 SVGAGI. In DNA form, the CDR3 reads TGTGCCAGCCGTCCCGGGACAGCACAAGTCTACGAGCAGTACTTC. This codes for CASRPGTAQVYEQYF.

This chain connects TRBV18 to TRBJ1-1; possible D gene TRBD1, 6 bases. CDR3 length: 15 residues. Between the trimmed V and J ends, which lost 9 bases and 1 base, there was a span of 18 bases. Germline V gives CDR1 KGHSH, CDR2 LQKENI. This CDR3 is CASHGGGQANTEAFF. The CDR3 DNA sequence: TGTGCCAGTCACGGCGGGGGGCAGGCGAACACTGAAGCTTTCTTT.

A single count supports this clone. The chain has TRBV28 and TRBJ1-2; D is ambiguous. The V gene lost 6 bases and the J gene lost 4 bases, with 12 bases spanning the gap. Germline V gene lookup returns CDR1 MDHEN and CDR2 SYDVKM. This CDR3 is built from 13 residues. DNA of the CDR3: TGTGCCAGCAGCCCTCCTGCAGTCTATGGCTACACCTTC. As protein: CASSPPAVYGYTF.